These 16 T cell receptor beta chains were sequenced from one sample in a study of cytomegalovirus exposure and HLA in healthy donors. Primers included in the PCR were 60 Vbeta and 13 Jbeta primers. Measured with immunoSEQ multiplex PCR; TCRdb has only the in-frame clones, and not every one. The table records approximately 110,000 clones, more than 60% of them present only once. Sequencing was carried out using PBMCs. The receptor source for this set is a woman between 35 and 50 years old in good health and CMV-seronegative.

As regards this clone: Because the CDR3's place on the DNA is in doubt, the DNA is left out and the CDR3 is given as listed by TCRdb. The chain links TRBV29-1 to TRBJ1-1; whether TRBD1, the table's D call, matches the DNA was not checked. The CDR3 has 13 amino acids, counting both end residues. Germline CDR1 and CDR2: SQVTM and ANQGSEA. The CDR3 loop reads CSVGPGTGGKGAF.

The rearrangement joins TRBV21-1 to TRBJ1-1; the table assigns TRBD1, which was not confirmed against the DNA. TRBV21-1 is termed a pseudogene. The CDR3 has 17 residues. Here the CDR3 reads CASSKGFGTEENTEAFF. CDR3 nucleotides: TGTGCCAGCAGCAAGGGTTTCGGGACAGAAGAGAACACTGAAGCTTTCTTT.

The rearrangement uses TRBV2 and TRBJ2-1; D might be TRBD2 (5 bases). From germline, CDR1 is SNHLY and CDR2 FYNNEI. V lost 2 bases and J 7 bases, leaving 12 bases between the germline ends. The CDR3 contains 14 residues. The CDR3 sequence: CASSEPSPGNEQFF. Here the CDR3 DNA reads TGTGCCAGCAGTGAACCCAGTCCGGGAAATGAGCAGTTCTTC.

The gene calls are TRBV27 and TRBJ2-1; TRBD2 matches at 9 bases. The germline V gene has CDR1 MNHEY and CDR2 SMNVEV (reference sequence). V lost 10 bases to trimming and J lost 0 bases; unmatched junction nucleotides: 4. The CDR3 is 14 residues long. CDR3 protein: CATKREVSYNEQFF. CDR3 in DNA: TGTGCCACCAAGCGGGAGGTCTCCTACAATGAGCAGTTCTTC.

The V gene is TRBV19, the J gene TRBJ1-5; unclear D gene. Trimming pared 6 bases from V and 10 bases from J, leaving 16 bases between. The CDR3 totals 13 residues. Germline V gene lookup returns CDR1 LNHDA and CDR2 SQIVND (reference sequence). The CDR3 reads CASSPGGVGPQHF. The CDR3 region has the DNA TGTGCCAGTAGCCCAGGAGGTGTGGGACCCCAGCATTTT.

V and J are TRBV9 and TRBJ2-7; 11 bases agree with TRBD2. The CDR3 has 16 amino acids. CDR1 is SGDLS, CDR2 YYNGEE, per germline. The trim removed 3 bases at V and 7 bases at J, leaving 12 bases unmatched. Written as DNA, the CDR3 is TGTGCCAGCAGCGCGAATTTAGCGGGAGGGTCTGAGGAGCAGTACTTC. This translates into CASSANLAGGSEEQYF.

The rearrangement uses TRBV6-1 and TRBJ2-7, with D tentatively TRBD2 (5 bases). Trimming stripped 1 base from V and 0 bases from J, with 19 bases between. CDR1 is MNHNS, CDR2 SASEGT, per germline. The CDR3 is 18 residues long. The CDR3 region is CASSEGRAVGVDSYEQYF. The CDR3 DNA follows: TGTGCCAGCAGTGAAGGAAGGGCCGTCGGGGTCGACTCCTACGAGCAGTACTTC.

This chain links TRBV30 with TRBJ2-7; unclear D gene. The V gene's germline CDR1 is GTSNPN and CDR2 SVGIG (reference sequence). The CDR3 spans 12 residues. Trimming took off 3 bases at V and 2 bases at J, with 8 bases between the two ends. The CDR3 nucleotides read TGTGCCTGGAGAAGAGACACCTACGAGCAGTACTTC. Its translation: CAWRRDTYEQYF.

The chain uses TRBV5-1 and TRBJ2-2; 9 nucleotides align to TRBD1. From germline, CDR1 is SGHRS and CDR2 YFSETQ. The V gene end was trimmed by 2 bases and the J gene end by 3 bases; junction bases not matched to a gene: 5. The CDR3 length is 16 residues. In DNA form, the CDR3 reads TGCGCCAGCAGCTTTCCCCGACAGGGGGACACCGGGGAGCTGTTTTTT. It translates to CASSFPRQGDTGELFF.

With regard to this clone: The junction shows a germline mismatch at one end, possibly a read error. The chain recombines TRBV12-5 with TRBJ2-1, with a possible D match to TRBD1 (5 bases). This CDR3 region has 16 residues. The germline V gene encodes CDR1 LGHNT and CDR2 FRNRAP. In DNA, the CDR3 is TGTGCTAGTGGTCTGGTTACAGGTTTGCCGGTCAATGAGCAGTTCTTC. Translation: CASGLVTGLPVNEQFF.

In this sample, this clone turned up a few times. V usage is TRBV19 and J usage is TRBJ2-7, with D perhaps TRBD1 (6 bases). Germline V gives CDR1 LNHDA, CDR2 SQIVND (reference sequence). Trimming left V 4 bases short and J 6 bases short, with 13 bases between. The CDR3 has 13 residues. The CDR3 nucleotides are TGTGCCAGTAGTACCCCGACAGGAAGCGAGCAGTACTTC. Residues: CASSTPTGSEQYF.

The sample holds a few counts of this clone. This sample also contains other DNA sequences that code for the same CDR3. J is TRBJ2-3 and V is TRBV7-2; 7 bases line up with TRBD2. V lost 5 bases to trimming and J lost 0 bases; unmatched junction nucleotides: 5. Germline CDR1 is SGHTA and CDR2 is FQGNSA. The CDR3 contains 15 residues. Here the CDR3 reads CASSRDYLSTDTQYF. As DNA, the CDR3 is TGTGCCAGCAGCCGGGACTACCTAAGCACAGATACGCAGTATTTT.

The chain couples TRBV4-3 to TRBJ2-2; D gene unclear. Germline V CDR1 and CDR2: LGHNA, YSLEER. V lost 1 base and J 5 bases, leaving 8 bases between the germline ends. This CDR3 comprises 14 residues. The CDR3 protein is CASSQGWRTGELFF. DNA of the CDR3: TGCGCCAGCAGCCAAGGTTGGAGAACCGGGGAGCTGTTTTTT.

A single count supports this clone. The chain carries TRBV12-2 and TRBJ2-7; no check of the table's D call, TRBD1, against the DNA was made. TRBV12-2 is an annotated pseudogene. The CDR3 is 15 residues long. The CDR3 DNA reads as TGTGCAAGTCGCTTACCACAGACCCTTTCCTACGAGCAGTACTTC. Encoded protein: CASRLPQTLSYEQYF.

This rearrangement joins TRBV11-3 to TRBJ2-3; 10 bases are shared with TRBD1. Germline CDR1 is SGHNT and CDR2 is YENEEA. The CDR3 sequence is 16 residues long. V shed 4 bases and J 3 bases; nucleotides not matched to a gene: 7. The CDR3 DNA reads TGTGCCAGCAGCTCCACGCGGGACAGGGGTACAGATACGCAGTATTTT. It codes for CASSSTRDRGTDTQYF.

V gene TRBV9 combines with J gene TRBJ1-1; 8 nucleotides align to TRBD1. Per the germline V gene, CDR1 is SGDLS and CDR2 is YYNGEE. This CDR3 spans 15 amino acids. J lost 5 bases, V lost 3 bases, and 9 bases had no gene match. The chain's CDR3 is CASSGRQGMWTEAFF. In DNA, the CDR3 is TGTGCCAGCAGCGGACGACAGGGGATGTGGACTGAAGCTTTCTTT. Drawing the rest from reference TRBV9 and TRBJ1-1, the complete variable domain is DSGVTQTPKHLITATGQRVTLRCSPRSGDLSVYWYQQSLDQGLQFLIQYYNGEERAKGNILERFSAQQFPDLHSELNLSSLELGDSALYFCASSGRQGMWTEAFFGQGTRLTVV.